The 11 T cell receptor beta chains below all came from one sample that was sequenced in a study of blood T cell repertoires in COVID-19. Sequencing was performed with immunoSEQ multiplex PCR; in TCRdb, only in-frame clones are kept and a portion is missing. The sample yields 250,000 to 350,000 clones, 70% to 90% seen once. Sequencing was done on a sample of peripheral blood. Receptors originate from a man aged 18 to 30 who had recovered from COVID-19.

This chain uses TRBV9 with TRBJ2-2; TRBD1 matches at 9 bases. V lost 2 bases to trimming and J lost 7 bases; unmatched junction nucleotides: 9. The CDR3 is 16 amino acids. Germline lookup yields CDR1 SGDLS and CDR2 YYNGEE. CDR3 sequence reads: CASSVQQGALGGELFF. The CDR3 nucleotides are TGTGCCAGCAGCGTTCAACAGGGGGCGCTAGGCGGGGAGCTGTTTTTT.

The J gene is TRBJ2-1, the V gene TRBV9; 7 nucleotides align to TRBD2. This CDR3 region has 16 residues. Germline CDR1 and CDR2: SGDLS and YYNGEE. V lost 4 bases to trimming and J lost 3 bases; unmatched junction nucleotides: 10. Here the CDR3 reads CASSPPSREIYNEQFF. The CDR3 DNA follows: TGTGCCAGCAGCCCCCCCTCGCGGGAGATCTACAATGAGCAGTTCTTC.

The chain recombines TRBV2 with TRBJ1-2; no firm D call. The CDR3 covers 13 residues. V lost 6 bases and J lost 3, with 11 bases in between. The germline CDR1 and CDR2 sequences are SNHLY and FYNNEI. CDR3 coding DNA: TGTGCCAGCAGCCTCGCTCCGGACTATGGCTACACCTTC. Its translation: CASSLAPDYGYTF.

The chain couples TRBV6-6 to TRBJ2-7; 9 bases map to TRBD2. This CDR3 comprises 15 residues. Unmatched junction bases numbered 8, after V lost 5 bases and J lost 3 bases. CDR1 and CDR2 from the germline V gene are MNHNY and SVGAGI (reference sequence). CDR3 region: CASSLNSGGHYEQYF. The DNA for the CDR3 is TGTGCCAGCAGTCTTAATAGCGGGGGACACTACGAGCAGTACTTC.

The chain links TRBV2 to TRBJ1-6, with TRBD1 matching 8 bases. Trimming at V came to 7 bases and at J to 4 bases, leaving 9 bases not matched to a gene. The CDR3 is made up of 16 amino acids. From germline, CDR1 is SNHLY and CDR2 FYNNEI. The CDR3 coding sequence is TGTGCCAGCACCTACGGACAGGGCCTGTATAATTCACCCCTCCACTTT. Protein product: CASTYGQGLYNSPLHF.

CDR3 protein: CASRGTGYLYGYTF. CDR3 DNA: TGTGCCAGCAGAGGAACAGGGTACCTCTATGGCTACACCTTC. The chain links TRBV7-2 to TRBJ1-2; possibly TRBD1 for D (6 bases). CDR1 and CDR2 from the germline V gene are SGHTA and FQGNSA. This CDR3 contains 14 residues. Between the trimmed V and J ends, which lost 6 bases and 4 bases, there was a span of 15 bases. The full variable domain, completed using reference TRBV7-2 and TRBJ1-2, is GAGVSQSPSNKVTEKGKDVELRCDPISGHTALYWYRQSLGQGLEFLIYFQGNSAPDKSGLPSDRFSAERTGGSVSTLTIQRTQQEDSAVYLCASRGTGYLYGYTFGSGTRLTVV.

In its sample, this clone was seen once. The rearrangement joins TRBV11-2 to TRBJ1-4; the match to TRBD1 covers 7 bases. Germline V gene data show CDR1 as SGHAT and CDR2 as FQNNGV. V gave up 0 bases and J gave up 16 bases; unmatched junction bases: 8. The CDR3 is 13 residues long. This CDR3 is CASSLDSWDREFF. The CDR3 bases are TGTGCCAGCAGCTTAGACTCCTGGGACAGAGAGTTTTTT.

The CDR3 region has the DNA TGTGCCAGCAGCCCCGGACAGGTCACCTACGAGCAGTACTTC. The encoded protein is CASSPGQVTYEQYF. The chain joins TRBV6-5 to TRBJ2-7; 7 nucleotides agree with TRBD1. There are 14 residues in the CDR3. Germline V gene lookup returns CDR1 MNHEY and CDR2 SVGAGI. Trimming took 6 bases from V and 2 from J; bases not matched to a gene: 7.

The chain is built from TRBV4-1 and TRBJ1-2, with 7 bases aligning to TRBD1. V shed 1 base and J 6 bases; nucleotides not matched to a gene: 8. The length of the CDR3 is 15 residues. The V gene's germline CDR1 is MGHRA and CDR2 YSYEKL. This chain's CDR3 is CASSQATGNINGYTF. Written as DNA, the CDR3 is TGCGCCAGCAGCCAAGCGACAGGGAACATCAATGGCTACACCTTC.

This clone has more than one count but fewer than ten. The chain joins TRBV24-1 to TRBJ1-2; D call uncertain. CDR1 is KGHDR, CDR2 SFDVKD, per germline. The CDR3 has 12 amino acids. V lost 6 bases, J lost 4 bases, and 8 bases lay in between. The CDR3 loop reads CATSKEGYGYTF. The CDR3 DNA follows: TGTGCCACCAGTAAGGAGGGCTATGGCTACACCTTC.

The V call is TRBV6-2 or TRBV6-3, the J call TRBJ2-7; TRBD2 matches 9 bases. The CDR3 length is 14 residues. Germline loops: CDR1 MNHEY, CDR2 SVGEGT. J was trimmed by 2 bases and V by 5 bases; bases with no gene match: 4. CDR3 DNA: TGTGCCAGCAGTCCGGGACTAGCAACCTACGAGCAGTACTTC. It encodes CASSPGLATYEQYF.